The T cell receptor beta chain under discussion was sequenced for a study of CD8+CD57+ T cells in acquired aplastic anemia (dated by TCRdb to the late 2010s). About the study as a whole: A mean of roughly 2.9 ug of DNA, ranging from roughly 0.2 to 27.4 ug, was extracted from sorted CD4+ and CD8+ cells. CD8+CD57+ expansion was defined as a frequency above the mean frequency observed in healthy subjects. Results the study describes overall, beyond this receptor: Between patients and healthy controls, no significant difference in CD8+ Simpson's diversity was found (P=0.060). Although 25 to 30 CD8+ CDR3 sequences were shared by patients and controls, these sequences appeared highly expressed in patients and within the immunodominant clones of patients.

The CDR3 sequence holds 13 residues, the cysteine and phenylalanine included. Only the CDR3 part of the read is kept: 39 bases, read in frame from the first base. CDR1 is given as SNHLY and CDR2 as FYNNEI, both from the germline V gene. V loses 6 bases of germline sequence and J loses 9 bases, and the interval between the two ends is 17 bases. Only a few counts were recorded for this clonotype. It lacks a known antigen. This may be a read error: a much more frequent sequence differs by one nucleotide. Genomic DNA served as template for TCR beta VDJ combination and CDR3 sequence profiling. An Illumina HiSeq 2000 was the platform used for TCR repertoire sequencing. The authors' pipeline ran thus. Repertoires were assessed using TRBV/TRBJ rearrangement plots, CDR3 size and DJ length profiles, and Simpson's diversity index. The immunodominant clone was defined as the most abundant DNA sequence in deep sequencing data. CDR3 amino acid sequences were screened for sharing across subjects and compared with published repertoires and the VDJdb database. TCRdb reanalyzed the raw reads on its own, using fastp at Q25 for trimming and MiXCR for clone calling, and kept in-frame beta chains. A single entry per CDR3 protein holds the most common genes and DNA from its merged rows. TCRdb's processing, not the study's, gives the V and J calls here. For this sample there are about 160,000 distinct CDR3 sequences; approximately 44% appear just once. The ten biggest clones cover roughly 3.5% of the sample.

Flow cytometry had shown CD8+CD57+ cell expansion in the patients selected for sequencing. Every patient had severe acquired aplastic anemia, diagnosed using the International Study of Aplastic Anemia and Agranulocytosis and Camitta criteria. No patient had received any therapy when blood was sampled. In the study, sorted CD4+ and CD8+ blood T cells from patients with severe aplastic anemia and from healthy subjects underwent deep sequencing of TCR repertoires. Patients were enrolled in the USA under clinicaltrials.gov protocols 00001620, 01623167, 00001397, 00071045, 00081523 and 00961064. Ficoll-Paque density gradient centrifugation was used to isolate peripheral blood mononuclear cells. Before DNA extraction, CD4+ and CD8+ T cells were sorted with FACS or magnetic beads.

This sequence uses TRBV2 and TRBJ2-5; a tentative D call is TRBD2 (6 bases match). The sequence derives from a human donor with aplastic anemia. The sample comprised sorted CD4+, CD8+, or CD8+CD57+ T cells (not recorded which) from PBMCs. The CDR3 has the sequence CASSPGYWEAQYF. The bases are TGTGCCAGCAGCCCAGGGTATTGGGAGGCCCAGTACTTC. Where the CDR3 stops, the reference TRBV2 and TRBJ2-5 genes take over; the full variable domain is EPEVTQTPSHQVTQMGQEVILRCVPISNHLYFYWYRQILGQKVEFLVSFYNNEISEKSEIFDDQFSVERPDGSNFTLKIRSTKLEDSAMYFCASSPGYWEAQYFGPGTRLLVL.